This TCR beta chain was sequenced during a study of PD-L1 blockade in urothelial cancer. Overall study: At 3 weeks (second dose) and 6 weeks after starting treatment, blood was analyzed. Peripheral blood specimens exhibited a median yield of about 140,000 T cells.

Trimming took off 4 bases at V and 3 bases at J, with 19 bases between the two ends. The length of the CDR3 is 16 residues. Looked up from germline, CDR1 is SGDLS and CDR2 is YYNGEE. The protocol was immunoSEQ multiplex PCR, while the TCRdb copy is restricted to in-frame clones and leaves out a portion. The sample consists of 45,000 to 60,000 clones, about 87% of them appearing once. The chain combines TRBV9 with TRBJ1-1; a possible D gene is TRBD1 (6 bases). This receptor was identified in a man aged 35 to 55 with urothelial cancer. Sequenced here: PBMCs, sampled around atezolizumab (anti-PD-L1) treatment. CDR3 in DNA: TGTGCCAGCAGCCCACAGGGCGGGGGCTTTGACACTGAAGCTTTCTTT. It encodes CASSPQGGGFDTEAFF.